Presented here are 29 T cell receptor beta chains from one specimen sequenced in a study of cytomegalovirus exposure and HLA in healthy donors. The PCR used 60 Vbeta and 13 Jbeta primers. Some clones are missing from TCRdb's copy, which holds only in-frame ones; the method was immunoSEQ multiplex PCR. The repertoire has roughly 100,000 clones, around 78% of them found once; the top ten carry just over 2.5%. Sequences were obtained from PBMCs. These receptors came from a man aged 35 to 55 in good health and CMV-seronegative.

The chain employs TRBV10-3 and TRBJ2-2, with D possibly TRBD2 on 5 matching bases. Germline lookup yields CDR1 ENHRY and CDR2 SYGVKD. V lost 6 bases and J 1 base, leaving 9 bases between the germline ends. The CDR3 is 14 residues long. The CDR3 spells CAIRELVNTGELFF. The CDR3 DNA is TGTGCCATCAGGGAACTAGTGAACACCGGGGAGCTGTTTTTT.

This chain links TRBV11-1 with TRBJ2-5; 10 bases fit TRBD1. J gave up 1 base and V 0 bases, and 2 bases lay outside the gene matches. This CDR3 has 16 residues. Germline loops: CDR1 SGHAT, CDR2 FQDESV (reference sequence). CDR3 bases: TGTGCCAGCAGCTTAGCCGGGACAGGGGTCCAAGAGACCCAGTACTTC. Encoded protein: CASSLAGTGVQETQYF.

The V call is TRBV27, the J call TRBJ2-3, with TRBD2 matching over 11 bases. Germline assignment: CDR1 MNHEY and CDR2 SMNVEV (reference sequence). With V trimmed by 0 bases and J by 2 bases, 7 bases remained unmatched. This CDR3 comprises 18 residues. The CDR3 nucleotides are TGTGCCAGCAGTTTATCGAGGCCTAGCGGGGGGACCACAGATACGCAGTATTTT. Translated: CASSLSRPSGGTTDTQYF.

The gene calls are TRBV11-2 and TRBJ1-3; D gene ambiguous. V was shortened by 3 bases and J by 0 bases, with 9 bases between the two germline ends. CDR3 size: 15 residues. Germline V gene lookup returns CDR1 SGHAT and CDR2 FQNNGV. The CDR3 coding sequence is TGTGCCAGCAGCTTCTTCAGTACCTCTGGAAACACCATATATTTT. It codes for CASSFFSTSGNTIYF.

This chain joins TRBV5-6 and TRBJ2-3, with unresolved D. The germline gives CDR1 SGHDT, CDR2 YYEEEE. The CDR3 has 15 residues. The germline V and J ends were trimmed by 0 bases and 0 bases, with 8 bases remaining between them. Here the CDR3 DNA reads TGTGCCAGCAGCTTGGTCGCAGGAAGCACAGATACGCAGTATTTT. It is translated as CASSLVAGSTDTQYF.

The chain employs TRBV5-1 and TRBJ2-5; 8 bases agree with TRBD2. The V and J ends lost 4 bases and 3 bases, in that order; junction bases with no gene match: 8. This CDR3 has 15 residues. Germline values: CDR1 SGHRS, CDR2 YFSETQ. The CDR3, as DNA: TGCGCCAGCAGCGCGCGGGGGGTTGGAGAAGAGACCCAGTACTTC. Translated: CASSARGVGEETQYF. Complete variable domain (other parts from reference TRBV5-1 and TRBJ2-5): KAGVTQTPRYLIKTRGQQVTLSCSPISGHRSVSWYQQTPGQGLQFLFEYFSETQRNKGNFPGRFSGRQFSNSRSEMNVSTLELGDSALYLCASSARGVGEETQYFGPGTRLLVL.

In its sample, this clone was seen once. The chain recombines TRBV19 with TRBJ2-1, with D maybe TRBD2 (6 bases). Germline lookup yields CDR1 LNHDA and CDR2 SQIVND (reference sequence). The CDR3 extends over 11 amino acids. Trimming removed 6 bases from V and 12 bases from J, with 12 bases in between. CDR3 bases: TGTGCCAGTAGCCGCGGGACTGGGCAGTTCTTC. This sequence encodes CASSRGTGQFF.

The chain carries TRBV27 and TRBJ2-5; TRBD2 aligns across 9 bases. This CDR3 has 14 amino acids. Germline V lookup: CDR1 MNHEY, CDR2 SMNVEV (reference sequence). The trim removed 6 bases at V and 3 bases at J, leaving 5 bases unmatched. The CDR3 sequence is CASSQRGVKETQYF. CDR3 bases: TGTGCCAGCAGCCAGCGGGGGGTTAAAGAGACCCAGTACTTC.

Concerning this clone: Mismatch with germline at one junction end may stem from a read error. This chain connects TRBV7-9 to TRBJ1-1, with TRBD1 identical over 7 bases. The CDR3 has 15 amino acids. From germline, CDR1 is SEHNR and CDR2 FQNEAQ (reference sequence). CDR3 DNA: TGTTCCAGCAGCTTAAGGCAGGGGGGCAACACTGAAGCTTTCTTT. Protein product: CSSSLRQGGNTEAFF. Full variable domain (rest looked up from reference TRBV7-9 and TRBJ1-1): DTGVSQNPRHKITKRGQNVTFRCDPISEHNRLYWYRQTLGQGPEFLTYFQNEAQLEKSRLLSDRFSAERPKGSFSTLEIQRTEQGDSAMYLCSSSLRQGGNTEAFFGQGTRLTVV.

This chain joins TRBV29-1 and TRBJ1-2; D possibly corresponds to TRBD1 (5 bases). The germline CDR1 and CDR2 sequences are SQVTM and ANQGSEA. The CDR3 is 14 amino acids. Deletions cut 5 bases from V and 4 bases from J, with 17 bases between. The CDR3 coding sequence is TGCAGCGTTCCAATTGGGGGGTTCGGCTATGGCTACACCTTC. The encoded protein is CSVPIGGFGYGYTF.

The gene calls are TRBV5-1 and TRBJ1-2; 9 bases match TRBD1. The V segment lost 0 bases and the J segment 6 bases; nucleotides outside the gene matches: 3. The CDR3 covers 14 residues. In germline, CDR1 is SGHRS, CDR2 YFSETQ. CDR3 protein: CASSLDNRGHGYTF. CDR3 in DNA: TGCGCCAGCAGCTTGGATAACAGGGGGCATGGCTACACCTTC.

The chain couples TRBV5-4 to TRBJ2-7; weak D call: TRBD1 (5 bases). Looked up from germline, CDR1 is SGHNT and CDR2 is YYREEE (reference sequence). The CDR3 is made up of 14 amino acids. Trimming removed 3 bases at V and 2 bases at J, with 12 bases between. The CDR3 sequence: CASSWGRIAYEQYF. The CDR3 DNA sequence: TGTGCCAGCAGCTGGGGCAGAATTGCCTACGAGCAGTACTTC.

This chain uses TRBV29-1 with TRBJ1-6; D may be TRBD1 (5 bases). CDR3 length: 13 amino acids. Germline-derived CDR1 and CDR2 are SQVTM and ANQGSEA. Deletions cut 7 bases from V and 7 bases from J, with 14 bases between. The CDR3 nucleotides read TGCAGCGCCTCGGCGACAGCCAATTCACCCCTCCACTTT. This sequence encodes CSASATANSPLHF. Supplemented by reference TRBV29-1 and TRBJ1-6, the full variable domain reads SAVISQKPSRDICQRGTSLTIQCQVDSQVTMMFWYRQQPGQSLTLIATANQGSEATYESGFVIDKFPISRPNLTFSTLTVSNMSPEDSSIYLCSASATANSPLHFGNGTRLTVT.

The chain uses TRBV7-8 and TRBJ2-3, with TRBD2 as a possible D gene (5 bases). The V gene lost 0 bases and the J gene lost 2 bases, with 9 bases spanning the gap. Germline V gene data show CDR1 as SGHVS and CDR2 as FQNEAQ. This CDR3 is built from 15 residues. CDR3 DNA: TGTGCCAGCAGCTTAGCGGTGACTAACACAGATACGCAGTATTTT. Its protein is CASSLAVTNTDTQYF.

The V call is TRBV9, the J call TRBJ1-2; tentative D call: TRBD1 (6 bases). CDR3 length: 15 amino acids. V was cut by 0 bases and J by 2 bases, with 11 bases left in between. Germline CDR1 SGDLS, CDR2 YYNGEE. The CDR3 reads CASSVEDRRNYGYTF. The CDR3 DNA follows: TGTGCCAGCAGCGTAGAAGACAGGCGGAACTATGGCTACACCTTC.

The chain's CDR3 is CASARTGWGTEAFF. The CDR3 bases are TGTGCCAGCGCACGGACAGGTTGGGGCACTGAAGCTTTCTTT. The rearrangement links TRBV9 to TRBJ1-1, with 7 bases identical to TRBD1. Germline values: CDR1 SGDLS, CDR2 YYNGEE. The trim removed 7 bases at V and 4 bases at J, leaving 10 bases unmatched. The CDR3 extends over 14 amino acids. Using reference TRBV9 and TRBJ1-1 for the parts outside the CDR3, the full variable domain is DSGVTQTPKHLITATGQRVTLRCSPRSGDLSVYWYQQSLDQGLQFLIQYYNGEERAKGNILERFSAQQFPDLHSELNLSSLELGDSALYFCASARTGWGTEAFFGQGTRLTVV.

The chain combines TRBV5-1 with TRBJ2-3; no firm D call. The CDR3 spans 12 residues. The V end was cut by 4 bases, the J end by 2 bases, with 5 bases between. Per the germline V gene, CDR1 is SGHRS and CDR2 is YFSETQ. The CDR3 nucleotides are TGCGCCAGCAGCCTGTACACAGATACGCAGTATTTT. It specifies CASSLYTDTQYF.

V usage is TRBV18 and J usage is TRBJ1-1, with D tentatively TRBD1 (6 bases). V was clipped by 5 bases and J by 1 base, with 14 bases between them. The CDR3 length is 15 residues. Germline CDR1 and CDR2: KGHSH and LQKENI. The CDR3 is CASSTLQGPNTEAFF. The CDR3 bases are TGTGCCAGCTCAACCCTACAGGGCCCGAACACTGAAGCTTTCTTT.

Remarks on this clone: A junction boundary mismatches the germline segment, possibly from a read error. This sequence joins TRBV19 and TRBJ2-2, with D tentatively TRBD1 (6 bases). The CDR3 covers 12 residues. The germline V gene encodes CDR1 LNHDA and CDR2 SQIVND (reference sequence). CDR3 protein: CASSWDTGELFF. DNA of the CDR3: TGTGCCAGTAGTTGGGACACTGGGGAGCTGTTTTTT.

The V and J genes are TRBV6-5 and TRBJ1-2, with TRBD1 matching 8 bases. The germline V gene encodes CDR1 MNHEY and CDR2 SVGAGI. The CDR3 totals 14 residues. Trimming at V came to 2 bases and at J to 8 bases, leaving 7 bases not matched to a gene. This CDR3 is CASSYGTGAAGYTF. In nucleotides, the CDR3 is TGTGCCAGCAGTTACGGGACAGGCGCTGCGGGCTACACCTTC.

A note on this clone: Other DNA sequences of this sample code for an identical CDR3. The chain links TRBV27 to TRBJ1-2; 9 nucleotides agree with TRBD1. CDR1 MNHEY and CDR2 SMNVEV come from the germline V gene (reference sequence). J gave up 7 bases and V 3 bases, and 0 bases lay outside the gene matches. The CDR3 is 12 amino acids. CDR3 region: CASSLTGGGYTF. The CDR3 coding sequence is TGTGCCAGCAGTTTGACAGGGGGTGGCTACACCTTC.

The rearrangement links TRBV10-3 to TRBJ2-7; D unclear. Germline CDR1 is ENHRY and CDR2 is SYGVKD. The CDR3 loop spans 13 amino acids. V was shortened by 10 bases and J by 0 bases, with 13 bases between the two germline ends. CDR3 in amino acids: CATTPVISYEQYF. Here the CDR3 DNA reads TGTGCCACCACCCCGGTAATCTCCTACGAGCAGTACTTC.

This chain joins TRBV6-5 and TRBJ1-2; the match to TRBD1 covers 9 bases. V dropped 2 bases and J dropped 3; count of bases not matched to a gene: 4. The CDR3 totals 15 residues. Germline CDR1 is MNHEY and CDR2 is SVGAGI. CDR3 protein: CASSYRGQGHYGYTF. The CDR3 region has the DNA TGTGCCAGCAGTTACCGGGGACAGGGACACTATGGCTACACCTTC.

The DNA of the CDR3 is TGCGCCAGCAGCTTGCAAGGGACTCCTGAAGCTTTCTTT. Translation gives CASSLQGTPEAFF. The J gene is TRBJ1-1, the V gene TRBV5-1; weak D call: TRBD1 (5 bases). Between the trimmed V and J ends, which lost 1 base and 6 bases, there was a span of 10 bases. Germline CDR1 SGHRS, CDR2 YFSETQ. The CDR3 has 13 amino acids.

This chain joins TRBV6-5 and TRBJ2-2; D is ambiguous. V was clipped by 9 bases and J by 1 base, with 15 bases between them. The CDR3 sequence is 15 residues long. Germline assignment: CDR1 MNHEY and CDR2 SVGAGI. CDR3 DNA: TGTGCCAGTCACCTACGGAGTGGGAACACCGGGGAGCTGTTTTTT. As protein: CASHLRSGNTGELFF.

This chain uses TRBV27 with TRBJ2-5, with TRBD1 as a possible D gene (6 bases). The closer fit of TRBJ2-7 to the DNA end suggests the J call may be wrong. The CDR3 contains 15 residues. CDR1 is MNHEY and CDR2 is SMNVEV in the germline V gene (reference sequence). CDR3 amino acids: CASRRGSRSSYEQYF. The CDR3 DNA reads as TGTGCCAGCAGAAGGGGGTCAAGGAGCTCCTACGAGCAGTACTTC.

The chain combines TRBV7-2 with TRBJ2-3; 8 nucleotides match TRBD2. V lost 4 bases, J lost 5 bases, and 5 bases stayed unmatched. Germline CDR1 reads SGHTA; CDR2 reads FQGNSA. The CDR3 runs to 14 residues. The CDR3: CASSSGLAVDTQYF. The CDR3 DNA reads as TGTGCCAGCAGCTCCGGACTAGCAGTAGATACGCAGTATTTT.

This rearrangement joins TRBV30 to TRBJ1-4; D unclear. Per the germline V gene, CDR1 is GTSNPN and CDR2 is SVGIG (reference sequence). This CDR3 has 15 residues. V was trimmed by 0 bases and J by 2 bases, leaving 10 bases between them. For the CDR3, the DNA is TGTGCCTGGAGTGTGTCCGGGATGACTAATGAAAAACTGTTTTTT. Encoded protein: CAWSVSGMTNEKLFF.

For the CDR3, the DNA is TGTGCCAGCAGCCCTAACAACTATGGCTACACCTTC. It yields the protein CASSPNNYGYTF. This sequence joins TRBV9 and TRBJ1-2; D is unclear. Germline-derived CDR1 and CDR2 are SGDLS and YYNGEE. The length of the CDR3 is 12 residues. Between the trimmed V and J ends, which lost 4 bases and 2 bases, there was a span of 6 bases. Drawing the rest from reference TRBV9 and TRBJ1-2, the complete variable domain is DSGVTQTPKHLITATGQRVTLRCSPRSGDLSVYWYQQSLDQGLQFLIQYYNGEERAKGNILERFSAQQFPDLHSELNLSSLELGDSALYFCASSPNNYGYTFGSGTRLTVV.